The 27 T cell receptor beta chains given below trace back to one sample, sequenced in a study of molecular identifiers for immune sequencing clone quantification. TCRdb re-called the PCR reads with MiXCR, one entry per CDR3 protein. The sample lists some 650,000 distinct CDR3 sequences; 15% to 20% were seen once. Source material: naive CD8+ T cells from blood, with Jurkat cell RNA spiked in. Subset here: FACS-sorted CD8+CD4-CCR7+CD45RA+ naive T cells. Receptor source: a human donor in good health. Some libraries in this study had Jurkat cell RNA spiked in.

This clonotype has ten or more counts. The gene calls are TRBV6-2 or TRBV6-3 and TRBJ2-1, with TRBD2 identical over 7 bases. CDR3 length: 14 amino acids. V was clipped by 8 bases and J by 3 bases; unmatched bases: 7. Germline CDR1 and CDR2: MNHEY and SVGEGT. The CDR3 region has the DNA TGTGCCAGCCACCTAGCGGAGTTCTACAATGAGCAGTTCTTC. This encodes CASHLAEFYNEQFF.

To note about this clonotype: A read error may explain this, as a much larger clone is one base away. The chain combines TRBV6-2 or TRBV6-3 with TRBJ2-5; 14 bases are shared with TRBD2. CDR3 length: 17 residues. Germline values: CDR1 MNHEY, CDR2 SVGEGT. The CDR3 DNA sequence: TGTGCCAGCAGCTCCGGGACTAGCGGGGGTTACCAAGAGACCCGGTACTTC. It is translated as CASSSGTSGGYQETRYF.

The J gene is TRBJ2-3, the V gene TRBV9; D perhaps matches TRBD1 (5 bases). The CDR3 runs 15 residues. Germline V lookup: CDR1 SGDLS, CDR2 YYNGEE. V dropped 0 bases and J dropped 4 bases, with 12 bases sitting between them. CDR3 DNA: TGTGCCAGCAGCGTAGGGCTCAGGGCCGCAGATACGCAGTATTTT. Translated, it gives CASSVGLRAADTQYF.

This clonotype has a count of ten or more. This sequence joins TRBV6-5 and TRBJ1-2; D perhaps matches TRBD1 (5 bases). The CDR3 loop spans 15 amino acids. CDR1 is MNHEY, CDR2 SVGAGI, per germline. V dropped 3 bases and J dropped 1 base, with 12 bases sitting between them. The DNA for the CDR3 is TGTGCCAGCAGTTATGGTACAGGCGATAACTATGGCTACACCTTC. This translates into CASSYGTGDNYGYTF.

Worth noting for this clonotype: A much larger clone differs from this one at a single base, so this may be a read error. The chain has TRBV28 and TRBJ1-1, with TRBD1 as a possible D gene (5 bases). The V gene's germline CDR1 is MDHEN and CDR2 SYDVKM. The CDR3 runs 15 residues. The CDR3 is CASSQTGLGDTEALF. In DNA form, the CDR3 reads TGTGCCAGCAGTCAAACGGGACTGGGTGACACTGAAGCTCTCTTT.

Only a few counts were recorded for this clonotype. The chain is built from TRBV6-1 and TRBJ2-7; no definite D call. There are 13 residues in the CDR3. Trimming cost V 7 bases and J 1 base, with 11 bases left between them. Germline CDR1 and CDR2: MNHNS and SASEGT. CDR3 residues: CASKGFSSYEQYF. In DNA form, the CDR3 reads TGTGCCAGCAAAGGATTTAGTTCCTACGAGCAGTACTTC.

This clonotype showed up just a few times. The chain joins TRBV20-1 to TRBJ1-2, with D perhaps matching TRBD1 (6 bases). The CDR3 runs to 16 residues. Germline loops: CDR1 DFQATT, CDR2 SNEGSKA (reference sequence). V lost 3 bases and J lost 4, with 21 bases in between. DNA of the CDR3: TGCAGTGCTAGCTTTCGGGGGGCGCTTTACGCCTATGGCTACACCTTC. It yields the protein CSASFRGALYAYGYTF.

This clonotype was counted many times. The chain employs TRBV2 and TRBJ2-5, with TRBD1 matching 11 bases. Trimming at V came to 10 bases and at J to 3 bases, leaving 10 bases not matched to a gene. Germline values: CDR1 SNHLY, CDR2 FYNNEI. There are 15 residues in the CDR3. The CDR3, as DNA: TGTGCCACCATTACCCGGACAGGGGGCGAAGAGACCCAGTACTTC. This sequence encodes CATITRTGGEETQYF.

This clonotype was seen ten or more times. The chain uses TRBV16 and TRBJ1-2; D is unclear. Germline loops: CDR1 KGHSY, CDR2 FQNENV. CDR3 length: 11 residues. V shed 10 bases and J shed 4 bases, with 10 bases lying between them. The CDR3 coding sequence is TGTGCCACCGACAACTCCTATGGCTACACCTTC. Its translation is CATDNSYGYTF.

This clonotype was detected ten times or more. The chain joins TRBV4-1 to TRBJ2-7; TRBD2 agrees at 9 bases. CDR1 MGHRA and CDR2 YSYEKL come from the germline V gene. This CDR3 spans 15 amino acids. J was trimmed by 4 bases and V by 1 base; bases with no gene match: 5. DNA of the CDR3: TGCGCCAGCAGCCAAGCGGGACTAGCAGAGTACGAGCAGTACTTC. Protein sequence: CASSQAGLAEYEQYF.

This clonotype came up many times. The chain employs TRBV13 and TRBJ2-5, with unresolved D. This CDR3 has 13 amino acids. From germline, CDR1 is PRHDT and CDR2 FYEKMQ (reference sequence). Trimming took 10 bases from V and 1 from J, leaving 13 bases between them. The CDR3 DNA sequence: TGTGCCACGCGCCGGCAGCCCCAAGAGACCCAGTACTTC. Translating gives CATRRQPQETQYF.

The table lists this clonotype with many counts. The CDR3 DNA sequence: TGTGCCAGCAGCCCCCGGGGAGCGGGAGGGCCAACAGATACGCAGTATTTT. It codes for CASSPRGAGGPTDTQYF. The chain uses TRBV13 and TRBJ2-3; TRBD2 matches at 10 bases. Germline loops: CDR1 PRHDT, CDR2 FYEKMQ (reference sequence). This CDR3 contains 17 residues. With V trimmed by 5 bases and J by 3 bases, 11 bases remained unmatched.

Details on this clonotype: The junction departs from germline at one end; a sequencing error may be responsible. This rearrangement joins TRBV29-1 to TRBJ2-2; TRBD2 is a possible D gene (5 bases). Germline V lookup: CDR1 SQVTM, CDR2 ANQGSEA. The CDR3 has 14 residues. This chain's CDR3 is CSVAGKSITGELFF. Here the CDR3 DNA reads TGCAGCGTTGCCGGGAAGTCGATCACCGGGGAGCTGTTCTTT.

The rearrangement links TRBV19 to TRBJ2-7; a weak D match, TRBD2 (6 bases). Germline V lookup: CDR1 LNHDA, CDR2 SQIVND (reference sequence). This CDR3 has 14 residues. V was clipped by 4 bases and J by 1 base, with 11 bases between them. The DNA for the CDR3 is TGTGCCAGTAGTACTCGCGGGGCTTCCTACGAGCAGTACTTC. Translating gives CASSTRGASYEQYF.

This clonotype has ten or more counts. The chain links TRBV7-2 to TRBJ2-7; 10 nucleotides agree with TRBD1. This CDR3 has 15 residues. Germline values: CDR1 SGHTA, CDR2 FQGNSA. With 3 bases clipped from V and 5 bases from J, the junction kept 7 bases outside the gene matches. The CDR3 DNA sequence: TGTGCCAGCAGCTTGGGCAGGGGACAGGGGAACGAGCAGTACTTC. Its translation: CASSLGRGQGNEQYF.

This clonotype was counted many times. The J gene is TRBJ2-2, the V gene TRBV9; TRBD2 aligns across 15 bases. Trimming took 5 bases from V and 5 from J; bases not matched to a gene: 10. Germline-derived CDR1 and CDR2 are SGDLS and YYNGEE. CDR3 length: 18 residues. The CDR3 DNA sequence: TGTGCCAGCAGTGAGTGGGGACTAGCGGGGGGAAATACCGGGGAGCTGTTTTTT. Translating it yields CASSEWGLAGGNTGELFF.

Points on this clonotype: One junction end does not reproduce the germline sequence, and a read error may be involved. The chain combines TRBV5-6 with TRBJ1-1; possibly TRBD1 for D (6 bases). The CDR3 totals 18 residues. Germline CDR1 SGHDT, CDR2 YYEEEE. The DNA for the CDR3 is TGTGCCAGCAGCTTGGTAGATGGGGGCATACACGGGAACACTGAAGCTCTCTTT. This encodes CASSLVDGGIHGNTEALF.

Comment on this clonotype: The junction departs from the called germline gene at one end, perhaps through a read error. The chain uses TRBV10-3 and TRBJ2-3, with no clear D. CDR1 ENHRY and CDR2 SYGVKD come from the germline V gene. The CDR3 loop spans 18 amino acids. CDR3 loop: CAISKSIFGASSTDTQYF. In DNA form, the CDR3 reads TGTGCCATCAGTAAGTCGATCTTCGGTGCCTCCTCCACAGATACGCAGTATTTT.

Details on this clonotype: A much larger clone sits a single nucleotide away, making a read error possible. This sequence joins TRBV27 and TRBJ2-4; unclear D gene. V lost 8 bases and J 0 bases, leaving 8 bases between the germline ends. CDR1 is MNHEY and CDR2 is SMNVEV in the germline V gene (reference sequence). The CDR3 sequence is 13 residues long. The CDR3: CASALVAKNIQYF. CDR3 nucleotide sequence: TGTGCCAGCGCCCTTGTAGCCAAAAACATTCAGTACTTC.

The chain employs TRBV27 and TRBJ2-7; 12 bases are a match to TRBD1. V shed 2 bases and J 7 bases; nucleotides not matched to a gene: 6. Germline CDR1 reads MNHEY; CDR2 reads SMNVEV (reference sequence). CDR3 size: 15 residues. The CDR3 DNA follows: TGTGCCAGCAGTTTAGCGGGACAGGGGGCTTGGGAGCAGTACTTC. Translation gives CASSLAGQGAWEQYF.

The chain carries TRBV5-3 and TRBJ1-1, with D maybe TRBD1 (6 bases). TRBV5-3 is assigned to the ORF class and has an uncertain function. This CDR3 contains 15 residues. Between the trimmed V and J ends, which lost 8 bases and 4 bases, there was a span of 21 bases. CDR3 DNA sequence: TGTGCCAGCGGCGGGGTGGGGGCGTTGGTCACTGAAGCTTTCTTT. The encoded protein is CASGGVGALVTEAFF.

DNA of the CDR3: TGTGCCAGCAGCCCGCTCTTTCCCGGGACTTACTACGAGCAGTACTTC. The encoded protein is CASSPLFPGTYYEQYF. The V call is TRBV6-7, the J call TRBJ2-7, with D possibly matching TRBD2 (6 bases). TRBV6-7 carries the ORF label, with uncertain function. This CDR3 contains 16 residues. V lost 6 bases, J lost 3 bases, and 21 bases lay in between.

This clonotype was recorded at least ten times. The V gene is TRBV7-9, the J gene TRBJ1-3; D possibly corresponds to TRBD1 (5 bases). Trimming took 6 bases from V and 4 from J, leaving 16 bases between them. Germline V gene sequence: CDR1 SEHNR, CDR2 FQNEAQ (reference sequence). The CDR3 sequence is 15 residues long. In DNA, the CDR3 is TGTGCCAGCAGTTTACAGGAAGGGCCCGGAAACACCATATATTTT. Protein sequence: CASSLQEGPGNTIYF.

There are many counts of this clonotype. The chain has TRBV10-3 and TRBJ1-1; D is uncertain. V was pared by 4 bases and J by 1 base, with 13 bases between. The V gene's germline CDR1 is ENHRY and CDR2 SYGVKD. The CDR3 covers 15 residues. Written as DNA, the CDR3 is TGTGCCATCAGTGGCGGACTTGGACCGAACACTGAAGCTTTCTTT. Its protein product is CAISGGLGPNTEAFF.

About this clonotype: A read error may explain this, as a much larger clone is one base away. The rearrangement uses TRBV11-3 and TRBJ1-1; D is uncertain. The germline V and J ends were trimmed by 8 bases and 4 bases, with 14 bases remaining between them. The CDR3 is 13 residues long. The germline V gene encodes CDR1 SGHNT and CDR2 YENEEA. The CDR3 loop reads CASGDVSGTEAFF. The CDR3 DNA sequence: TGTGCCAGCGGCGATGTCAGTGGCACTGAAGCTTTCTTT.

V is TRBV11-3 and J is TRBJ2-2, with 8 bases lining up with TRBD2. The V and J ends lost 6 bases and 5 bases, in that order; junction bases with no gene match: 20. CDR3 length equals 19 residues. CDR1 SGHNT and CDR2 YENEEA come from the germline V gene. The CDR3 loop reads CASSSGPGGSGAGTGELFF. The CDR3 DNA follows: TGTGCCAGCAGTTCCGGGCCTGGTGGTAGCGGGGCGGGAACCGGGGAGCTGTTTTTT.

The CDR3 DNA reads as TGTGCCTGGAGTCGGACGGCACCAGGCTACACCTTC. Protein product: CAWSRTAPGYTF. The chain employs TRBV30 and TRBJ1-2; no reliable D call. Germline V CDR1 and CDR2: GTSNPN, SVGIG (reference sequence). Trimming left V 2 bases short and J 8 bases short, with 12 bases between. The CDR3 is 12 amino acids.